These T cell receptor beta chains were read from a single sample in a study of blood T cell repertoires in COVID-19. The protocol was immunoSEQ multiplex PCR, while the TCRdb copy is restricted to in-frame clones and leaves out a portion. The sample has about 150,000 clones, 70% to 90% seen once. Sequencing input: PBMCs or T cells enriched from blood (not recorded which). The receptors were gathered from a man aged 50-60 years who had recovered from COVID-19. The CDR3 runs from the conserved cysteine through the conserved F or W. A D gene is named only where the DNA matches it firmly.

j_call: TRBJ1-1
v_call: TRBV18
d_call: -
cdr3_aa: CASSLTGPPMRNTEAFF
cdr3_nt: TGTGCCAGCTCACTTACAGGGCCGCCGATGAGAAACACTGAAGCTTTCTTT

j_call: TRBJ2-3
v_call: TRBV7-2
d_call: -
cdr3_aa: CASSSPGGPPDTQYF
cdr3_nt: TGTGCCAGCAGCTCCCCCGGTGGTCCACCAGATACGCAGTATTTT

j_call: TRBJ2-5
v_call: TRBV2
d_call: TRBD2
cdr3_aa: CASTLAGGIGETQYF
cdr3_nt: TGTGCCAGCACTTTGGCGGGGGGGATAGGAGAGACCCAGTACTTC

j_call: TRBJ1-2
v_call: TRBV7-3
d_call: TRBD1
cdr3_aa: CASSLDRGYGYTF
cdr3_nt: TGTGCCAGCAGCTTAGACAGGGGCTATGGCTACACCTTC

j_call: TRBJ2-3
v_call: TRBV7-9
d_call: -
cdr3_aa: CASSLDGSTDTQYF
cdr3_nt: TGTGCCAGCAGCTTAGACGGTAGCACAGATACGCAGTATTTT

j_call: TRBJ2-5
v_call: TRBV27
d_call: -
cdr3_aa: CASSLFGSRKETQYF
cdr3_nt: TGTGCCAGCAGTTTATTCGGTTCCCGCAAGGAGACCCAGTACTTC

j_call: TRBJ2-5
v_call: TRBV19
d_call: TRBD1
cdr3_aa: CASSPPGTAQETQYF
cdr3_nt: TGTGCCAGTAGTCCCCCAGGGACAGCCCAAGAGACCCAGTACTTC

j_call: TRBJ2-3
v_call: TRBV5-8
d_call: -
cdr3_aa: CASSPERRGYTQYF
cdr3_nt: TGTGCCAGCAGCCCGGAGCGCCGGGGGTATACGCAGTATTTT

j_call: TRBJ2-1
v_call: TRBV28
d_call: -
cdr3_aa: CASSSPGARYNEQFF
cdr3_nt: TGTGCCAGCAGTTCCCCAGGGGCGCGATACAATGAGCAGTTCTTC

j_call: TRBJ2-7
v_call: TRBV5-6
d_call: TRBD2
cdr3_aa: CASSVYSGRGGEQYF
cdr3_nt: TGTGCCAGCAGCGTGTATAGCGGGAGGGGGGGCGAGCAGTACTTC

j_call: TRBJ1-6
v_call: TRBV3-1/TRBV3-2
d_call: -
cdr3_aa: CASSQGPFHNSPLHF
cdr3_nt: TGTGCCAGCAGCCAAGGTCCCTTCCATAATTCACCCCTCCACTTT

j_call: TRBJ1-1
v_call: TRBV10-3
d_call: -
cdr3_aa: CAISEKGQGNTEAFF
cdr3_nt: TGTGCCATCAGTGAGAAGGGCCAGGGCAACACTGAAGCTTTCTTT

j_call: TRBJ1-6
v_call: TRBV5-1
d_call: -
cdr3_aa: CASSSHGEFPSLLHF
cdr3_nt: TGCGCCAGCAGCTCCCACGGTGAATTTCCTTCACTCCTCCACTTT

j_call: TRBJ2-5
v_call: TRBV5-4
d_call: TRBD2
cdr3_aa: CASSPGLAGGPGKETQYF
cdr3_nt: TGTGCCAGCAGCCCGGGACTAGCGGGGGGGCCAGGGAAAGAGACCCAGTACTTC

j_call: TRBJ2-1
v_call: TRBV5-1
d_call: -
cdr3_aa: CASSLGPQGEQFF
cdr3_nt: TGCGCCAGCAGCTTGGGCCCCCAGGGTGAGCAGTTCTTC

j_call: TRBJ1-2
v_call: TRBV7-9
d_call: -
cdr3_aa: CASSARGGPYGYTF
cdr3_nt: TGTGCCAGCAGCGCAAGGGGGGGCCCCTATGGCTACACCTTC

j_call: TRBJ2-3
v_call: TRBV5-5
d_call: -
cdr3_aa: CASSLSPLEGTDTQYF
cdr3_nt: TGTGCCAGCAGCTTGTCCCCACTAGAGGGCACAGATACGCAGTATTTT

j_call: TRBJ2-5
v_call: TRBV24-1
d_call: TRBD2
cdr3_aa: CATSDPGLAGETQYF
cdr3_nt: TGTGCCACCAGTGATCCCGGACTAGCGGGAGAGACCCAGTACTTC

j_call: TRBJ1-6
v_call: TRBV27
d_call: TRBD1
cdr3_aa: CASSLGVRGQGSPLHF
cdr3_nt: TGTGCCAGCAGTTTAGGGGTCAGGGGGCAAGGTTCACCCCTCCACTTT

j_call: TRBJ2-6
v_call: TRBV11-3
d_call: TRBD1
cdr3_aa: CASSLRDSSAGANVLTF
cdr3_nt: TGTGCCAGCAGCCTAAGGGACAGTTCGGCTGGGGCCAACGTCCTGACTTTC